This T cell receptor beta chain was sequenced for a study of shared clonotypes between healthy human individuals (dated by TCRdb to 2018 to 2020). Concerning the study at large: The cohort included three men and a couple of women between 18 and 49 years of age. For each donor, three plates each were used for CD4 naive and CD4 memory, two plates were used for CD8 naive, and one plate was used for CD8 memory. To estimate repertoire size and how much clonotype sharing occurs between individuals, the study deeply sequenced the blood TCR repertoires of roughly 5 healthy adults. To increase sequencing depth and limit assay-specific biases, different laboratories used diverse techniques to prepare libraries and sequence TCR repertoires. Leukapheresis yielded between about 0.94 and 10 billion PBMCs per donor. Broader findings and caveats from the paper: Because the study included a small number of donors, the genetic and exposure-history diversity represented was limited. Naive subsets generally had larger estimated clonotype richness than memory subsets did. Compared with non-shared clonotypes, the clonotypes found in all four sorted-subset donors had higher generation probabilities. Pairwise subsampling led to the expectation that sequencing depth would affect the degree of clonotype sharing among donors. Only blood was sampled, and tissue TCR repertoires likely differ from those in blood. When several donors were compared, the shared fraction of clonotypes was about 5.4% for naive CD4, about 4% for naive CD8, 2.3% for memory CD4, and 0.4% for memory CD8. Rarefaction of sorted-subset datasets indicated incomplete sequencing despite the large sequencing depth.

A single count supports this clone. Its cognate antigen has yet to be identified. Per-nucleotide qualities are absent, and no much larger clonotype sits a single base away. From the cysteine through the phenylalanine, the CDR3 covers 14 amino acids. Only the CDR3 region is kept as DNA, spanning 42 bases read in frame from base 1. The CDR1 and CDR2 encoded by the germline V gene are MNHEY and SVGAGI. The donors were healthy, HIV-negative adults with no recently reported acute infections or vaccinations. All donors were Caucasian adults living in Nashville, Tennessee, USA. CD4+ T cells were enriched through magnetic negative selection, after which naive cells were positively selected on CD45RA and the remaining negative fraction served as the memory subset. After blood collection by leukapheresis, PBMCs were isolated using Ficoll-Histopaque density gradient centrifugation and then cryopreserved in the vapor phase of liquid nitrogen. Analytical flow cytometry was used to check the purity and quantity of each magnetically sorted T cell population. Genomic DNA was isolated from each sorted fraction and quantified by UV absorbance on a Nanodrop 2000c.

Using the deep immunoSEQ assay, multiplex PCR amplified TCR CDR3 regions from genomic DNA. Extracted genomic DNA from each cell subset was distributed evenly across all wells of several immunoSEQ 96-well plates, and each plate was treated as a replicate. For sorted subsets, 200 to 250 ng genomic DNA, equal to tens of thousands of T cell genomes, was loaded into each replicate PCR. The purified libraries were quantified using a Qubit 3.0 fluorometer, sized with a Bioanalyzer 2100, and then quantified again using the KAPA Library Quantification kit. Each immunoSEQ 96-well plate was sequenced on its own single-read 150-cycle Illumina NextSeq 550 flow cell. Turning to the authors' computational methods: Because the immunoSEQ output held only junctional sequences and lacked quality scores, the filtering could not match the filtering applied to full-length reads. To assign V/J genes and CDR3, sequences were annotated against IMGT germline references using PyIR, a Python wrapper for IgBLAST v1.9. Any read was removed if the V/J assignment was weak (E-value above 1e-6), the CDR3 was missing, or the read contained stop codons, out-of-frame junctions, or ambiguous translated residues. V3J clonotypes were defined as sequences sharing the same inferred V gene, J gene, and CDR3 amino acid sequence. To compute the percentage overlap between repertoires, the number of shared unique clonotypes was divided by the size of the smaller repertoire. RTK rarefaction, the Chao1 estimator, and Recon v2.1 estimates of unobserved clonotypes were used to assess repertoire richness. For all TCRbeta clonotypes obtained by the gDNA method from a few donors, generation probabilities were computed with OLGA. Not all clones reach the TCRdb copy of this immuneACCESS table, which keeps in-frame sequences only. Checked studies attribute under half of the gap to unresolved V genes and leave the rest unexplained. The D gene and trimming were derived from the DNA, and the V and J assignments and clone size from that table. The sample table lists 2 million or so clones, 85% to 95% of them with a count of one. The top ten clones comprise 0.1% to 0.15% of the sample.

This receptor was taken from a man younger than 35 in good health. Sequencing was carried out using naive CD4+ T cells sorted from blood. The cell subset or site label, read with the paper, signifies: CD45RA+ positively selected. The sequence links TRBV6-5 to TRBJ2-5, with no reliable assignment of the D segment. The closer fit of TRBJ2-7 to the DNA end suggests the J call may be wrong. CDR3 loop: CASSVTHNSYEQYF. The nucleotides read TGTGCCAGCAGTGTAACCCATAACTCCTACGAGCAGTACTTC.